One sample yielded the 24 T cell receptor beta chains listed below, sequenced in a study of blood T cells in healthy people across ages. The second PCR ran roughly 7 to 11 cycles with a sample-barcoded 5' primer and J-beta primers. TCRdb recomputed calls from the 5' RACE reads with MiXCR, one row per CDR3 protein. The table records about 930,000 distinct CDR3 sequences, 25% to 30% of them present only once. These data were also filed under a second study, of T cells of mothers and their children.

Sequencing was carried out using blood. The source is a woman aged 40 to 55 in good health.

This chain joins TRBV19 and TRBJ2-1, with TRBD2 matching 15 bases. CDR3 length: 18 amino acids. J lost 4 bases, V lost 6 bases, and 10 bases had no gene match. CDR1 is LNHDA and CDR2 is SQIVND in the germline V gene (reference sequence). The CDR3 DNA sequence: TGTGCCAGTAGCCGGACTAGCGGGAGGGCTGCGGGATACAATGAGCAGTTCTTC. This translates into CASSRTSGRAAGYNEQFF.

V usage is TRBV27 and J usage is TRBJ2-1, with 7 bases matching TRBD1. V was clipped by 5 bases and J by 0 bases; unmatched bases: 10. The germline CDR1 and CDR2 sequences are MNHEY and SMNVEV (reference sequence). The CDR3 is made up of 17 amino acids. The CDR3 loop is CASSDLTGSSSYNEQFF. DNA of the CDR3: TGTGCCAGCAGTGACCTGACAGGGTCCAGCTCCTACAATGAGCAGTTCTTC.

This clonotype was observed a handful of times. J is TRBJ1-2 and V is TRBV12-3 or TRBV12-4, with 9 positions matching TRBD1. This CDR3 region has 15 residues. V gave up 6 bases and J gave up 4 bases; unmatched junction bases: 9. CDR3 residues: CASRAGTGLVYGYTF. The CDR3 coding sequence is TGTGCCAGCAGAGCCGGGACAGGGCTCGTCTATGGCTACACCTTC.

This clonotype was detected only a few times. This chain links TRBV7-2 with TRBJ2-5; 15 positions match TRBD2. Looked up from germline, CDR1 is SGHTA and CDR2 is FQGNSA. The CDR3 has 16 residues. The J segment lost 9 bases and the V segment lost 5 bases, leaving 10 bases of the junction unmatched. The CDR3 sequence is CASSPRTSGGDKAQYF. CDR3 in DNA: TGTGCCAGCAGCCCGCGGACTAGCGGGGGGGACAAAGCCCAGTACTTC.

The CDR3 DNA reads as TGTGCCAGCAGCCTTCGTGGCAGGCCCTGTGGCTACACCTTC. Translated, it gives CASSLRGRPCGYTF. The rearrangement links TRBV7-2 to TRBJ1-2, with D unclear. The V gene's germline CDR1 is SGHTA and CDR2 FQGNSA. The CDR3 contains 14 residues. The germline V and J ends were trimmed by 5 bases and 7 bases, with 17 bases remaining between them.

This clonotype was counted a single time. This sequence may be a read error, since a much larger clone differs from it by one base. The chain employs TRBV6-5 and TRBJ2-3; tentatively, D is TRBD2 (6 bases). This CDR3 is built from 17 residues. The germline V gene encodes CDR1 MNHEY and CDR2 SVGAGI. The CDR3 DNA reads TGTGCCAGCAGTTCAGGACGAAGGACAACTAGCATAGATACGCAGTATTTT. This codes for CASSSGRRTTSIDTQYF.

This clonotype came up a few times. The rearrangement joins TRBV29-1 to TRBJ1-2; 10 bases are a match to TRBD1. The germline CDR1 and CDR2 sequences are SQVTM and ANQGSEA. The CDR3 contains 17 residues. Trimming cost V 1 base and J 7 bases; bases outside gene matches: 15. The CDR3 DNA follows: TGCAGCGTTGAAGTCCCGACAGGGGGCCCCTTCCAACGTGGCTACACCTTC. This codes for CSVEVPTGGPFQRGYTF. Full variable domain (remainder filled in from reference TRBV29-1 and TRBJ1-2): SAVISQKPSRDICQRGTSLTIQCQVDSQVTMMFWYRQQPGQSLTLIATANQGSEATYESGFVIDKFPISRPNLTFSTLTVSNMSPEDSSIYLCSVEVPTGGPFQRGYTFGSGTRLTVV.

This clonotype was seen only a few times. J is TRBJ2-7 and V is TRBV28; 10 nucleotides line up with TRBD2. Germline V CDR1 and CDR2: MDHEN, SYDVKM. V was pared by 6 bases and J by 4 bases, with 9 bases of the junction left unmatched. This CDR3 is 15 amino acids long. The CDR3 sequence: CASRKSGGAGYEQYF. CDR3 nucleotides: TGTGCCAGCAGAAAGAGCGGGGGGGCCGGTTACGAGCAGTACTTC.

This clonotype has ten or more counts. The chain combines TRBV9 with TRBJ2-3; D is undetermined. The CDR3 contains 15 residues. Germline V gene lookup returns CDR1 SGDLS and CDR2 YYNGEE. Trimming took off 4 bases at V and 2 bases at J, with 14 bases between the two ends. The CDR3 sequence: CASSHDDLITDTQYF. The DNA for the CDR3 is TGTGCCAGCAGCCACGATGACCTAATCACAGATACGCAGTATTTT.

The chain links TRBV7-8 to TRBJ2-7; D is perhaps TRBD1 or TRBD2 (6 bases each). Trimming cost V 0 bases and J 6 bases, with 15 bases left between them. Germline CDR1 reads SGHVS; CDR2 reads FQNEAQ. The CDR3 is made up of 15 amino acids. The DNA of the CDR3 is TGTGCCAGCAGCTTAGCGTGGCTGGGGGGCCGCGAGCAGTACTTC. This codes for CASSLAWLGGREQYF.

This clonotype was found a few times. The chain links TRBV7-6 to TRBJ2-3, with TRBD1 as a possible D gene (6 bases). V lost 5 bases to trimming and J lost 0 bases, with 15 bases between them. The length of the CDR3 is 16 residues. In germline, CDR1 is SGHVS, CDR2 FNYEAQ. CDR3 residues: CASSVGQRPSTDTQYF. The CDR3 DNA is TGTGCCAGCAGCGTAGGACAGCGACCTAGCACAGATACGCAGTATTTT.

The genes are TRBV20-1 and TRBJ1-2; the D gene is possibly TRBD1 (5 bases). The V end lost 6 bases, the J end lost 8 bases, and 31 bases lay between the germline ends. The CDR3 sequence is 17 residues long. Germline V gene lookup returns CDR1 DFQATT and CDR2 SNEGSKA (reference sequence). Here the CDR3 reads CSAARMKPRQSSEGYTF. The CDR3 DNA sequence: TGCAGTGCCGCTAGGATGAAACCCCGACAGTCTTCAGAGGGCTACACCTTC.

This chain connects TRBV3-1 to TRBJ2-2, with 9 bases fitting TRBD2. This CDR3 is 19 amino acids long. The V gene's germline CDR1 is LGHDT and CDR2 YNNKEL (reference sequence). With 0 bases clipped from V and 9 bases from J, the junction kept 17 bases outside the gene matches. DNA of the CDR3: TGTGCCAGCAGCCAAGAAAGGAAGATGGCGGGGGGGCTTACCAGGGAGCTGTTTTTT. Protein product: CASSQERKMAGGLTRELFF.

This clonotype was detected ten times or more. The V gene is TRBV3-1, the J gene TRBJ2-1; 9 nucleotides match TRBD2. V was clipped by 3 bases and J by 9 bases; unmatched bases: 0. The germline gives CDR1 LGHDT, CDR2 YNNKEL (reference sequence). This CDR3 has 12 amino acids. The CDR3 DNA is TGTGCCAGCAGCCAGGGACTAGCTGAGCAGTTCTTC. Translating it yields CASSQGLAEQFF.

In its sample, this clonotype was seen a few times. The chain is built from TRBV18 and TRBJ1-2; 12 bases align to TRBD1. The J segment lost 7 bases and the V segment lost 6 bases, leaving 12 bases of the junction unmatched. There are 16 residues in the CDR3. Per the germline V gene, CDR1 is KGHSH and CDR2 is LQKENI. The CDR3 nucleotides read TGTGCCAGCTCCCTTAACCCGGGACAGGGGGCTGGTGGCTACACCTTC. This translates into CASSLNPGQGAGGYTF.

This clonotype showed up just a few times. The V call is TRBV12-3 or TRBV12-4, the J call TRBJ1-3, with D unclear. The V end lost 11 bases, the J end lost 2 bases, and 16 bases lay between the germline ends. This CDR3 has 14 residues. The CDR3, as DNA: TGTGCCGGCTACGTTTCGGGAACTGGAAACACCATATATTTT. Amino acids: CAGYVSGTGNTIYF.

This clonotype came up a few times. The rearrangement uses TRBV3-1 and TRBJ2-7; unclear D gene. The V end was cut by 1 base, the J end by 2 bases, with 9 bases between. The germline gives CDR1 LGHDT, CDR2 YNNKEL (reference sequence). CDR3 length: 14 amino acids. CDR3 sequence (DNA): TGTGCCAGCAGCCAAGCGGCAGGCCCCTACGAGCAGTACTTC. Its translation is CASSQAAGPYEQYF.

The chain is built from TRBV5-1 and TRBJ1-1; TRBD1 is a possible D gene (5 bases). Germline values: CDR1 SGHRS, CDR2 YFSETQ. Trimming cost V 3 bases and J 4 bases, with 19 bases left between them. The CDR3 runs 16 residues. Here the CDR3 reads CASSSGTARGGTEAFF. The CDR3 nucleotides read TGCGCCAGCAGCTCTGGGACGGCCCGGGGTGGCACTGAAGCTTTCTTT.

The rearrangement joins TRBV5-4 to TRBJ1-1; D perhaps matches TRBD1 (5 bases). Trimming stripped 0 bases from V and 7 bases from J, with 13 bases between. The CDR3 is 14 residues long. Germline CDR1 SGHNT, CDR2 YYREEE (reference sequence). The CDR3 bases are TGTGCCAGCAGCTTGGCAAACTACAGGAATGAAGCTTTCTTT. It encodes CASSLANYRNEAFF.

This rearrangement joins TRBV2 to TRBJ2-4, with D possibly called TRBD1 or TRBD2 (6 bases each). The CDR3 is 15 residues long. Trimming pared 2 bases from V and 13 bases from J, leaving 21 bases between. CDR1 is SNHLY and CDR2 is FYNNEI in the germline V gene. The CDR3, as DNA: TGTGCCAGCAGTGAACAACAGGGAGGCTACAATGAGCAGTACTTC. Encoded protein: CASSEQQGGYNEQYF.

The table lists this clonotype with a few counts. The V gene is TRBV4-1, the J gene TRBJ1-4, with 9 positions matching TRBD1. CDR1 and CDR2 (germline): MGHRA, YSYEKL. This CDR3 has 15 amino acids. With V trimmed by 3 bases and J by 6 bases, 5 bases remained unmatched. CDR3 coding DNA: TGCGCCAGCAGCCACCCGGGACAGGGAGATGAAAAACTGTTTTTT. This encodes CASSHPGQGDEKLFF.

This clonotype has a handful of counts. This sequence joins TRBV29-1 and TRBJ2-5, with D maybe TRBD1 (6 bases). The germline V gene encodes CDR1 SQVTM and CDR2 ANQGSEA. V dropped 3 bases and J dropped 13 bases, with 33 bases sitting between them. The CDR3 has 17 residues. The CDR3, as DNA: TGCAGCGTTGAGGGGCTTGCAGTAACAGGGAATAGCTACGAGCGGTACTTC. It specifies CSVEGLAVTGNSYERYF.

This clonotype was recorded many times. The V gene is TRBV7-6, the J gene TRBJ2-1; D is possibly TRBD2 (6 bases). CDR3 length: 15 amino acids. Trimming stripped 1 base from V and 0 bases from J, with 7 bases between. Germline V CDR1 and CDR2: SGHVS, FNYEAQ. The CDR3 loop reads CASSLVADSYNEQFF. In DNA form, the CDR3 reads TGTGCCAGCAGCTTAGTAGCGGACTCCTACAATGAGCAGTTCTTC.

V usage is TRBV29-1 and J usage is TRBJ1-1; 7 bases are a match to TRBD1. The CDR3 spans 13 residues. Trimming removed 7 bases from V and 3 bases from J; junction bases left unmatched: 8. CDR1 is SQVTM and CDR2 is ANQGSEA in the germline V gene. CDR3 loop: CSARGGMDTEAFF. The CDR3 DNA sequence: TGCAGCGCCAGGGGGGGGATGGACACTGAAGCTTTCTTT.